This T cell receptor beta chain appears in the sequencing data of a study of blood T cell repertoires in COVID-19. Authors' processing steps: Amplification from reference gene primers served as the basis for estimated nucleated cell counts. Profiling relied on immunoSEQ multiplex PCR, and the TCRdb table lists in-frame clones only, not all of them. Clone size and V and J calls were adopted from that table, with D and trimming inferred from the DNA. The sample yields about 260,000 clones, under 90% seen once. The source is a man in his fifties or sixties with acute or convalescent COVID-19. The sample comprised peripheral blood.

Here the CDR3 reads CASSLGGGMTYEQYF. The CDR3 bases are TGTGCCAGCAGCTTGGGTGGCGGGATGACCTACGAGCAGTACTTC. This rearrangement joins TRBV5-4 to TRBJ2-7; tentative D call: TRBD2 (6 bases). Trimming stripped 0 bases from V and 2 bases from J, with 12 bases between. The germline gives CDR1 SGHNT, CDR2 YYREEE (reference sequence). This CDR3 has 15 residues.